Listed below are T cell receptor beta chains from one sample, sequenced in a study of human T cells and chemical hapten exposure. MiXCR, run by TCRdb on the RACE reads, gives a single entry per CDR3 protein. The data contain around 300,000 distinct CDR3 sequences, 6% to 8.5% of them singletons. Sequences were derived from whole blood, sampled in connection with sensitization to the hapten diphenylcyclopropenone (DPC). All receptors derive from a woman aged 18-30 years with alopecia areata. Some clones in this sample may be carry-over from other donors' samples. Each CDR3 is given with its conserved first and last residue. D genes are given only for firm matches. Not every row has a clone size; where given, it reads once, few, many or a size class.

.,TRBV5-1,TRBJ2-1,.,TGCGCCAGCAGCTTGAGTCTAGCCCATGAGCAGTTCTTC,CASSLSLAHEQFF
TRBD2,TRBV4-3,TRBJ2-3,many,TGCGCCAGCAGCCAAGCCAGCGGGGGGCCATTCACAGATACGCAGTATTTT,CASSQASGGPFTDTQYF
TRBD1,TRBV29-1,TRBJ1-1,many,TGCAGCGTAGGGGCGGAATGGGACAGGGCCCCTGAAGCTTTCTTT,CSVGAEWDRAPEAFF
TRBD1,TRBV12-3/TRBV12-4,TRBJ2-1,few,TGTGCCAGCAGGGTTAGACAGGGGTTTAGGAACAATGAGCAGTTCTTC,CASRVRQGFRNNEQFF
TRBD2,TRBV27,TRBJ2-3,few,TGTGCCAGCTACTTAGCGGGGACCCACCGTAGCACAGATACGCAGTATTTT,CASYLAGTHRSTDTQYF
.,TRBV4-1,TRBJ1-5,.,TGCGCCAGCAGCCAAGCCCAAAATCGGGGGACCGGTCAGCCCCAGCATTTT,CASSQAQNRGTGQPQHF
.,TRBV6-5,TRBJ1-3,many,TGTGCCAGCACCCGCATCCAGGGGATCGGAAACACCATATATTTT,CASTRIQGIGNTIYF
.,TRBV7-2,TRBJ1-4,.,TGTGCCAGCAGCTTAGCGCCAGGGGTGAAACTGTTTTTT,CASSLAPGVKLFF
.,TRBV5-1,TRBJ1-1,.,TGCGCCAGCAGCCTAATAGGCACTGAAGCTTTCTTT,CASSLIGTEAFF
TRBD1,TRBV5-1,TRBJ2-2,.,TGCGCCAGCAGCTTTCGAACCGGGACAGCCAACACCGGGGAGCTGTTTTTT,CASSFRTGTANTGELFF
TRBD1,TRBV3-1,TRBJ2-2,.,TGTGCCAGCAGCGGACAGGGGACTTACGGGGAGCTGTTTTTT,CASSGQGTYGELFF
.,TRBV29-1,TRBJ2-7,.,TGCAGCGTTGAATTGGTCAGGGGGGAATCTTGCGAGCAGTACTTC,CSVELVRGESCEQYF
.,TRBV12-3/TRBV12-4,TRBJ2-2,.,TGTGCCAGCAGTTTCGGTGGGGGAGCAGGCGGGGAGCTGTTTTTT,CASSFGGGAGGELFF
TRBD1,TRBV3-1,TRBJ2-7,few,TGTGCCAGCAGCCAAGAAATGACAGGGGGTCCCTACGAGCAGTACTTC,CASSQEMTGGPYEQYF
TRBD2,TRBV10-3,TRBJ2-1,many,TGTGCCATCAGTGAAGGCGCTAGCGGGGAAGTGTTCGGTGAGCAGTTCTTC,CAISEGASGEVFGEQFF
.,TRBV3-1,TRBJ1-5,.,TGTGCCAGCAGCGGGCCCGGCAATCAGCCCCAGCATTTT,CASSGPGNQPQHF
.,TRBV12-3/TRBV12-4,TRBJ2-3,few,TGTGCCAGCAGTCCGCGAGGCGGGGGCATCACAGATACGCAGTATTTT,CASSPRGGGITDTQYF
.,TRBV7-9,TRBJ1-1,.,TGTGCCAGCAGCCCCAAGAGGGGCACTGAAGCTTTCTTT,CASSPKRGTEAFF
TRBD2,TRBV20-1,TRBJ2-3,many,TGCAGTGCATCAGCGGGGGGCACAGATACGCAGTATTTT,CSASAGGTDTQYF
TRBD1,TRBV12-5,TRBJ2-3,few,TGTGCTAGTGGTCTGTCTTCAGGGGGCGCAGATACGCAGTATTTT,CASGLSSGGADTQYF
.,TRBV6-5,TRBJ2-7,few,TGTGCCAGCAGACAACCAAGCTCCTACGAGCAGTACTTC,CASRQPSSYEQYF
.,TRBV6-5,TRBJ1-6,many,TGTGCCAGCTCTCCCGGCGGGGGCTCCTATAATTCACCCCTCCACTTT,CASSPGGGSYNSPLHF
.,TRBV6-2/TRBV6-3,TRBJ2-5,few,TGTGCCAGCAGTTACTTTCCTGAAGAGACCCAGTACTTC,CASSYFPEETQYF
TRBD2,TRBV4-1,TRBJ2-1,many,TGCGCCAGCAGCCTTGCTGTAGCGGGGGCTCGGGGTGAGCAGTTCTTC,CASSLAVAGARGEQFF
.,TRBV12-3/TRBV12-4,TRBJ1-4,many,TGTGCCAGCAGTTTATTAAACGGCCCGAATGAAAAACTGTTTTTT,CASSLLNGPNEKLFF
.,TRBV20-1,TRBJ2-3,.,TGCAGTGCTAGAACCACTAGCTTTGTGACAGATACGCAGTATTTT,CSARTTSFVTDTQYF